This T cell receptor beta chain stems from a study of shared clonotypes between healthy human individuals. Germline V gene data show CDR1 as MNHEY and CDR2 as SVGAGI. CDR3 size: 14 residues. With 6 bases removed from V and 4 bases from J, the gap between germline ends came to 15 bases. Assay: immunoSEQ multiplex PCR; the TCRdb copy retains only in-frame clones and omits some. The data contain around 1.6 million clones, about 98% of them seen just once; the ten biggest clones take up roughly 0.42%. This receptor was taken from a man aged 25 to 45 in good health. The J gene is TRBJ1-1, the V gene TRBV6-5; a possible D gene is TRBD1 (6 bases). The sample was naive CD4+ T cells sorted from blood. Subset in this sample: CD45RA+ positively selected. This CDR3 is CASRRSTGRTEAFF. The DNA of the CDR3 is TGTGCCAGCAGACGCAGCACAGGGCGCACTGAAGCTTTCTTT.